This entry lists 9 T cell receptor beta chains sequenced from one sample in a study of human T cells and chemical hapten exposure. The time point was: pre-sensitization, week 0. The treatment here: therapeutic diphenylcyclopropenone sensitization with weekly scalp DPC. TCRdb re-called the RACE reads through MiXCR, storing one row per CDR3 protein. This table has a few hundred thousand distinct CDR3 sequences, around 5.5% appearing once. The sequencing used whole blood, collected in connection with sensitization to the hapten diphenylcyclopropenone (DPC). The receptors here all came from a woman between 18 and 30 years old with alopecia areata. Some clones in this sample may be carry-over from other donors' samples.

Remarks on this clonotype: A single base separates this from a much larger clone, so it may be a read error. The gene calls are TRBV20-1 and TRBJ2-7, with D perhaps assigned TRBD1 or TRBD2 (5 bases each). Germline lookup yields CDR1 DFQATT and CDR2 SNEGSKA (reference sequence). Trimming took 3 bases from V and 3 from J, leaving 21 bases between them. The CDR3 runs 16 residues. The CDR3 DNA sequence: TGCAGTGCTAGCTACAATGTTCCGGGACCGAGCTACGAGCAGTACTTC. Residues: CSASYNVPGPSYEQYF.

The chain carries TRBV20-1 and TRBJ2-1, with 11 bases that match TRBD2. The trim removed 5 bases at V and 0 bases at J, leaving 21 bases unmatched. This CDR3 is 21 amino acids long. Per germline, CDR1 DFQATT and CDR2 SNEGSKA (reference sequence). Written as DNA, the CDR3 is TGCAGTGCTTCCCCGTCTCCAGCTAGCGGGGGGCTCGGGAGCTCCTACAATGAGCAGTTCTTC. Translating gives CSASPSPASGGLGSSYNEQFF.

This clonotype came up a few times. The V gene is TRBV14, the J gene TRBJ2-7; TRBD2 matches at 7 bases. The CDR3 runs 15 residues. Trimming cost V 1 base and J 3 bases; bases outside gene matches: 6. Germline assignment: CDR1 SGHDN and CDR2 FVKESK. The CDR3 DNA follows: TGTGCCAGCAGCCAAGGAGTAGCGGGTAGCTACGAGCAGTACTTC. Amino acid sequence: CASSQGVAGSYEQYF.

The sample holds many counts of this clonotype. This chain connects TRBV5-1 to TRBJ1-2, with D possibly matching TRBD1 (6 bases). Germline-derived CDR1 and CDR2 are SGHRS and YFSETQ. CDR3 length equals 13 residues. V was trimmed by 4 bases and J by 4 bases, leaving 11 bases between them. The DNA for the CDR3 is TGCGCCAGCAGCGCGGACAGCAGCTATGGCTACACCTTC. Amino acid sequence: CASSADSSYGYTF.

As regards this clonotype: This may stem from a read error, because a much larger clone lies one nucleotide away. The gene calls are TRBV12-3 or TRBV12-4 and TRBJ1-1, with 7 nucleotides matching TRBD1. The CDR3 consists of 11 residues. The CDR3 sequence: CASRRQGEALF. In DNA form, the CDR3 reads TGTGCCAGCAGGCGACAGGGAGAAGCTCTCTTT.

This clonotype was seen a handful of times. The chain links TRBV24-1 to TRBJ1-5, with a weak D call TRBD1 (5 bases). The CDR3 runs to 13 residues. CDR1 is KGHDR and CDR2 is SFDVKD in the germline V gene. The V and J ends lost 9 bases and 11 bases respectively, with 19 bases between them. The CDR3: CATAFSGAGSQHF. The CDR3 DNA sequence: TGTGCCACCGCTTTTTCTGGGGCAGGGTCCCAGCATTTT.

Only a few counts were recorded for this clonotype. This chain connects TRBV7-2 to TRBJ2-3, with 9 nucleotides matching TRBD2. The CDR3 consists of 18 residues. Germline CDR1 reads SGHTA; CDR2 reads FQGNSA. V lost 0 bases, J lost 3 bases, and 10 bases stayed unmatched. The CDR3 loop is CASSLASGLAFMTDTQYF. CDR3 bases: TGTGCCAGCAGCTTAGCGTCGGGACTAGCTTTTATGACAGATACGCAGTATTTT.

The gene calls are TRBV20-1 and TRBJ2-3; D gene ambiguous. Germline CDR1 reads DFQATT; CDR2 reads SNEGSKA (reference sequence). The V end was cut by 0 bases, the J end by 4 bases, with 17 bases between. There are 16 residues in the CDR3. CDR3 sequence reads: CSARDLEASPPDTQYF. Written as DNA, the CDR3 is TGCAGTGCTAGAGATCTGGAAGCTAGTCCCCCAGATACGCAGTATTTT.

Only a few counts were recorded for this clonotype. This chain connects TRBV20-1 to TRBJ1-2; D is possibly TRBD1 (6 bases). The CDR3 totals 13 residues. CDR1 is DFQATT and CDR2 is SNEGSKA in the germline V gene (reference sequence). V shed 1 base and J shed 8 bases, with 14 bases lying between them. CDR3 in amino acids: CSARGQGYRGYTF. The CDR3 DNA is TGCAGTGCTAGAGGTCAGGGGTATCGCGGCTACACCTTC.